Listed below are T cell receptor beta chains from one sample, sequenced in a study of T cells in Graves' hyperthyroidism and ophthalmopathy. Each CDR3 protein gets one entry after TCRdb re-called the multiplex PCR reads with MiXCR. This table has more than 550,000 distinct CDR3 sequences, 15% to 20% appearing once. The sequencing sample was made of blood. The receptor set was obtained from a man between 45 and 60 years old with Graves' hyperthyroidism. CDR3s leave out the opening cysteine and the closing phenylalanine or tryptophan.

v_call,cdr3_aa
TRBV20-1,SADRPGLAFPSYEQY
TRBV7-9,ASSLSNSGTGKGDTQY
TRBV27,ASGTGYTDTQY
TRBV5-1,ASSLDRTGIGTQY
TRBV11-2,ASSHQPEQF
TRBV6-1,ASRKDSGPYNEQF
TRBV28,ASSSGQGLDEQY
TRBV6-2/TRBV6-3,ASSYSPLRYNEQF
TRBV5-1,ASSLGRDLTEAF
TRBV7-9,ASSLSPDTQY
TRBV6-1,ASSEVGGPDTQY
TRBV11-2,ASSDLAGLINEQF
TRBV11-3,ASSFGPSVQF
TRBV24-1,ATSDFSSGAYNEQF
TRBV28,ASREAGATKLAGGEEQY
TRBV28,ASSGDGLGEKLF
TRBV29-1,SVDSSGGVSYEQY
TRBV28,ASSGAGTGDYEQY
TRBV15,ATSRDSATNEKLF
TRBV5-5,ASRWTVDYGYT
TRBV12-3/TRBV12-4,ASSLKVHSYNEQF
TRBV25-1,ASSLFPRNTEAF
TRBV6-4,ASSESGVDGYT
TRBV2,ASAPGISNQPQH
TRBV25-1,ASIPPRGEGNEQF
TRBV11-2,ASGLWGSNTGELF
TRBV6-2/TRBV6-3,ASSYSPHYRGETQY
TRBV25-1,ASRGTARETQY
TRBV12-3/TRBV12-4,ASSVGVTSGRRSEQF
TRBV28,ASSLQTGLAGNNEQF
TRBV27,ASSGNRVSGYT
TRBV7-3,ASSPGQGIDEQY
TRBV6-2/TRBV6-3,AILDPYRNNEQF
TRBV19,ASSPSGGYGYT
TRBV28,ASRMNQPQH
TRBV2,ASGGTITEQF
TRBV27,ASRLGVSYEQY
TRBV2,ASGRTLLTWEQY
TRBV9,ASSPVTANTEAF
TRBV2,ASSQRRGETQY